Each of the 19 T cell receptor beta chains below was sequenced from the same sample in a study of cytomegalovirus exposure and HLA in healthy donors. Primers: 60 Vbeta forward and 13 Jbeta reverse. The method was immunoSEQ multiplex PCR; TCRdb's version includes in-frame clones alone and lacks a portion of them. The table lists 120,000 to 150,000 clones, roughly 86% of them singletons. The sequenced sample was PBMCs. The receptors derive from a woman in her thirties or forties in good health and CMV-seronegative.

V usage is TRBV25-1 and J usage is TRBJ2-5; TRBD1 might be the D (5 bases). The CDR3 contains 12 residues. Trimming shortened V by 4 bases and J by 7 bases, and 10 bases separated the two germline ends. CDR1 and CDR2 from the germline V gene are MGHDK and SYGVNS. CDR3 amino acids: CASSGGGGTQYF. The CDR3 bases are TGTGCCAGCAGTGGGGGCGGCGGGACCCAGTACTTC.

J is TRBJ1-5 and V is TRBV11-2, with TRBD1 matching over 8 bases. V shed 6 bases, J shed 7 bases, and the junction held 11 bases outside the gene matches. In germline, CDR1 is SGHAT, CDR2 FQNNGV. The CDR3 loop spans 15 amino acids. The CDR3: CASSRDRGGWQPQHF. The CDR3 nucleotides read TGTGCCAGCAGTCGAGACAGGGGAGGATGGCAGCCCCAGCATTTT.

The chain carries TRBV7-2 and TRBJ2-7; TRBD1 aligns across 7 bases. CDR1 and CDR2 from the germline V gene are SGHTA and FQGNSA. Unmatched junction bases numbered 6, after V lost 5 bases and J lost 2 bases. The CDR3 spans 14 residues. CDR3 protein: CASSPTGYAYEQYF. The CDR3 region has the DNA TGTGCCAGCAGCCCGACAGGGTACGCCTACGAGCAGTACTTC.

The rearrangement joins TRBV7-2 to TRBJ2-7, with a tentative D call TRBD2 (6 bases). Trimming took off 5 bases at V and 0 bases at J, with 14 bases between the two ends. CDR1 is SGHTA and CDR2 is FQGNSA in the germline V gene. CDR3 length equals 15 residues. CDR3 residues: CASSKVPSDSYEQYF. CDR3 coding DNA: TGTGCCAGCAGCAAAGTGCCTAGCGACTCCTACGAGCAGTACTTC.

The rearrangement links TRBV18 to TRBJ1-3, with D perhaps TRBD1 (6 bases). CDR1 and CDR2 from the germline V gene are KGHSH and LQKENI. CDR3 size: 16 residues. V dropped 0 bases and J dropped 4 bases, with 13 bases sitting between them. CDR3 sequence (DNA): TGTGCCAGCTCACCACCGCTGGGGGGGCCAGGAAACACCATATATTTT. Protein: CASSPPLGGPGNTIYF.

CDR3 in amino acids: CASSRGVDTEAFF. The CDR3, as DNA: TGTGCCAGCAGCCGCGGAGTGGACACTGAAGCTTTCTTT. The V call is TRBV7-2, the J call TRBJ1-1; D is unresolved. V dropped 5 bases and J dropped 3 bases, with 10 bases sitting between them. The CDR3 sequence is 13 residues long. Germline V gene sequence: CDR1 SGHTA, CDR2 FQGNSA.

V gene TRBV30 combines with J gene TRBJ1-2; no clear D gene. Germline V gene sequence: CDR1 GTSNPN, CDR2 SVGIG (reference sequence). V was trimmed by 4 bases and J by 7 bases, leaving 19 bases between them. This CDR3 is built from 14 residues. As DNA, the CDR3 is TGTGCCTGGATCCCTCTGGGTGCTAGCGTTGGCTACACCTTC. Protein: CAWIPLGASVGYTF.

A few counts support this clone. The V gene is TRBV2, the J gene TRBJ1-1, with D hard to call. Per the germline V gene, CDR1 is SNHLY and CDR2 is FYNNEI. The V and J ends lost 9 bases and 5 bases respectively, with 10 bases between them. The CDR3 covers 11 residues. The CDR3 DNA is TGTGCCAGGGCAATAAAAACTGAAGCTTTCTTT. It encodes CARAIKTEAFF.

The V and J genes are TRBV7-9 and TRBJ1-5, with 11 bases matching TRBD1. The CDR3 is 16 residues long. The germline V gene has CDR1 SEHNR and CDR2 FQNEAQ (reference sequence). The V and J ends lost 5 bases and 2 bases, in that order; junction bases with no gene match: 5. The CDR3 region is CASSEDRGHRNQPQHF. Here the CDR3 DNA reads TGTGCCAGCAGCGAGGACAGGGGGCATCGCAATCAGCCCCAGCATTTT.

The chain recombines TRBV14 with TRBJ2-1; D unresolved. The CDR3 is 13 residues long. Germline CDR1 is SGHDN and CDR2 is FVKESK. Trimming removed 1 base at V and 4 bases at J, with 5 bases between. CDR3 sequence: CASSQGRYNEQFF. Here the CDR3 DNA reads TGTGCCAGCAGCCAAGGTCGGTACAATGAGCAGTTCTTC.

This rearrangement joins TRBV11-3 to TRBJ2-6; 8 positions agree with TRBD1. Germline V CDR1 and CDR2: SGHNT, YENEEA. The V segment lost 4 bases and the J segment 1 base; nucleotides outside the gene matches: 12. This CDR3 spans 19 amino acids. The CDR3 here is CASSSGQAWVSSGANVLTF. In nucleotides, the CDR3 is TGTGCCAGCAGCTCGGGACAGGCTTGGGTCAGTTCTGGGGCCAACGTCCTGACTTTC.

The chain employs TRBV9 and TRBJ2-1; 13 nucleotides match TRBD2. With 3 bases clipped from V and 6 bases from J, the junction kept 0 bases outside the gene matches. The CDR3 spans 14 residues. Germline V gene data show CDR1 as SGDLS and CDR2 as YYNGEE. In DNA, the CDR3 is TGTGCCAGCAGCGGGACTAGCGGGAGCAATGAGCAGTTCTTC. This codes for CASSGTSGSNEQFF.

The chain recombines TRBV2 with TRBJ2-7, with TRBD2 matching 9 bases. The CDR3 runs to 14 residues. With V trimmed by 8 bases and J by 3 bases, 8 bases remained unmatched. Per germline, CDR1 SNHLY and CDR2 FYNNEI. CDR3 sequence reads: CASGGGGRGYEQYF. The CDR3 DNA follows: TGTGCCAGCGGGGGGGGCGGGAGGGGCTACGAGCAGTACTTC.

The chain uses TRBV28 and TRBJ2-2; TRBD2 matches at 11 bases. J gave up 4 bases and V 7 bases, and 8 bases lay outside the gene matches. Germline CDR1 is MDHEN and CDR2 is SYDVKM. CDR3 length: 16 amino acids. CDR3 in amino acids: CASTTPLAGGTGELFF. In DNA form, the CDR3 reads TGTGCCAGCACTACCCCCCTAGCGGGGGGCACCGGGGAGCTGTTTTTT.

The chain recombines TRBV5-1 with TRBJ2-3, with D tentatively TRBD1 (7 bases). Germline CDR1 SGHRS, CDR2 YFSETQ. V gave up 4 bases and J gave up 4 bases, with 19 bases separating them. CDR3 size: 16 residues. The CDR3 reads CASSRGGTALADTQYF. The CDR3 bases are TGCGCCAGCAGCCGAGGGGGGACAGCCCTTGCAGATACGCAGTATTTT.

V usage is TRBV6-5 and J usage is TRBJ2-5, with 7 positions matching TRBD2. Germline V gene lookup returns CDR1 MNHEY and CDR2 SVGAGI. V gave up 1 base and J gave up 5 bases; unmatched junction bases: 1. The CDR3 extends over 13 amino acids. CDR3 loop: CASSYWGGETQYF. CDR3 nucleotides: TGTGCCAGCAGTTACTGGGGGGGGGAGACCCAGTACTTC.

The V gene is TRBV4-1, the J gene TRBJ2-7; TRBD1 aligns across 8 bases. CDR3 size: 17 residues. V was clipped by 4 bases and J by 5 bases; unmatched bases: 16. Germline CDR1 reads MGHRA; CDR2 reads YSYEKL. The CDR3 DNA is TGCGCCAGCAGCCCCGGACAGGGTGCGTATGAAGTCCACGAGCAGTACTTC. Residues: CASSPGQGAYEVHEQYF.

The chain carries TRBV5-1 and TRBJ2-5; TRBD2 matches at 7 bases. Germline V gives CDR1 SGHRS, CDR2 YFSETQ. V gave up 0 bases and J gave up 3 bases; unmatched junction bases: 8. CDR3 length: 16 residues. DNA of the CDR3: TGCGCCAGCAGCTTGGGAGGACTAGTAACGAAAGAGACCCAGTACTTC. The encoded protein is CASSLGGLVTKETQYF.

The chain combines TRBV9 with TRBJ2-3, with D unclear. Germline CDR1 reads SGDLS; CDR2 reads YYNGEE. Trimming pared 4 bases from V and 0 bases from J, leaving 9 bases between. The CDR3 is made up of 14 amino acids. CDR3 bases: TGTGCCAGCAGCCCACAGCCAAGCACAGATACGCAGTATTTT. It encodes CASSPQPSTDTQYF.